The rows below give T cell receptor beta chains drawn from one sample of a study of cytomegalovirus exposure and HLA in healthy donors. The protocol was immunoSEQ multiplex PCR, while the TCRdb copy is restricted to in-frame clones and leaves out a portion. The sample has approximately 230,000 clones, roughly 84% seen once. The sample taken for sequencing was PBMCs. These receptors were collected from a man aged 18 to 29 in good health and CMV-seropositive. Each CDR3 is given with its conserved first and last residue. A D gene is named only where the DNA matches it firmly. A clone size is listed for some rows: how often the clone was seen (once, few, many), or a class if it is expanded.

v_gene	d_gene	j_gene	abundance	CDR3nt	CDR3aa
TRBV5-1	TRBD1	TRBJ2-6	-	TGCGCCAGCAGCTTGGCCCCGGGACAGGGGATCTCTGGGGCCAACGTCCTGACTTTC	CASSLAPGQGISGANVLTF
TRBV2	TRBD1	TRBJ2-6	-	TGTGCCAGCACAGGGGGCCCCTCTGGGGCCAACGTCCTGACTTTC	CASTGGPSGANVLTF
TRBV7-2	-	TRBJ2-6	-	TGTGCCAGCAGCTCTTGGGGCTCTGGGGCCAACGTCCTGACTTTC	CASSSWGSGANVLTF
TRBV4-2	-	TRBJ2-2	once	TGTGCCAGCAGCCAAGCCCACGGGCGGGGGAACACCGGGGAGCTGTTTTTT	CASSQAHGRGNTGELFF
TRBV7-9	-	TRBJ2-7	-	TGTGCCAGCAGCTCCGGATCATCCTACGAGCAGTACTTC	CASSSGSSYEQYF
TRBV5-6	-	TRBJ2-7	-	TGTGCCAGCAGCTTGGAGCGGTGGGGCAGTAGCTCCTACGAGCAGTACTTC	CASSLERWGSSSYEQYF
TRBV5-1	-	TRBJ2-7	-	TGCGCCAGCAGCCTGATCCCGACTGGGGAATACGAGCAGTACTTC	CASSLIPTGEYEQYF
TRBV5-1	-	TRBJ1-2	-	TGCGCCAGCAGCTTGATCAATAACTATGGCTACACCTTC	CASSLINNYGYTF
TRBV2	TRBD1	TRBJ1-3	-	TGTGCCAGCAGTCCAAGGACAGGGTTTGGAAACACCATATATTTT	CASSPRTGFGNTIYF
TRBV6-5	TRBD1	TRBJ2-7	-	TGTGCCAGCAGTGCCGGACAGGGAGTAGTCTACGAGCAGTACTTC	CASSAGQGVVYEQYF
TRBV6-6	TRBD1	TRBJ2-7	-	TGTGCCAGCAGTCTGGGACAGGGCTACGAGCAGTACTTC	CASSLGQGYEQYF
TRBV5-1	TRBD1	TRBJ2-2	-	TGCGCCAGCAGCTTGCTGGACAGGGGGTTTAACACCGGGGAGCTGTTTTTT	CASSLLDRGFNTGELFF
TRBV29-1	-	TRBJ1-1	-	TGCAGCGTTGAAAAGGGTTGGACTGAAGCTTTCTTT	CSVEKGWTEAFF
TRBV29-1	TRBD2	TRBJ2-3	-	TGCAGCGTTGGGACTAGCGGGAGGCGAAGCACAGATACGCAGTATTTT	CSVGTSGRRSTDTQYF
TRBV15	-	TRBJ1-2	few	TGTGCCACCAGCAGCCCCCTCTATGGCTACACCTTC	CATSSPLYGYTF
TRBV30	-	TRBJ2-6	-	TGTGCCTGGAATCCGATAGCCTCTGGGGCCAACGTCCTGACTTTC	CAWNPIASGANVLTF
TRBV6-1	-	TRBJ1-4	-	TGTGCCAGCAGAACGCCCAATGAAAAACTGTTTTTT	CASRTPNEKLFF
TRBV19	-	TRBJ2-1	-	TGTGCCAGTAGTACGGGATTGTACAATGAGCAGTTCTTC	CASSTGLYNEQFF
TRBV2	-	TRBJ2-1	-	TGTGCCAGCAGGACCCATGGAGAAACGAATGAGCAGTTCTTC	CASRTHGETNEQFF
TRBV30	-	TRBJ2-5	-	TGTGCCTGGAACAGGGTGAGGGAGACCCAGTACTTC	CAWNRVRETQYF
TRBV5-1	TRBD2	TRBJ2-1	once	TGCGCCAGCAGCTTGGGTCTAGCGGGGAGCTCCTACAATGAGCAGTTCTTC	CASSLGLAGSSYNEQFF
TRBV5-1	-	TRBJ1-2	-	TGCGCCAGCAGCTTGGCGGGGGGCGAAGGCTATGGCTACACCTTC	CASSLAGGEGYGYTF
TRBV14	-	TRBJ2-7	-	TGTGCCAGCAGCCAAGGGACAAACTACGAGCAGTACTTC	CASSQGTNYEQYF
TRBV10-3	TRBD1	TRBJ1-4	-	TGTGCCATCGGGGGACAGAGGGATGAAAAACTGTTTTTT	CAIGGQRDEKLFF
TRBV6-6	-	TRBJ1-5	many	TGTGCCAGCAGCTGGACAGCAGTCAATCAGCCCCAGCATTTT	CASSWTAVNQPQHF
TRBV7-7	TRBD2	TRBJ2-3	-	TGTGCCAGCAGCTCGCTAGCGGGAGCAGATACGCAGTATTTT	CASSSLAGADTQYF
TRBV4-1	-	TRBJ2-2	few	TGCGCCAGCCGTCGGCAGCCGAACACCGGGGAGCTGTTTTTT	CASRRQPNTGELFF
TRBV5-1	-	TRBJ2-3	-	TGCGCCAGCAGCTTGGAGGGATCGCGAGATACGCAGTATTTT	CASSLEGSRDTQYF
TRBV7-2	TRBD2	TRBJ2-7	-	TGTGCCAGCAGCCGCGGGGGAGGGGTCTACGAGCAGTACTTC	CASSRGGGVYEQYF
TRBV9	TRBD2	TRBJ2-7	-	TGTGCCAGCAGCATACGCGGGGGTGAGCAGTACTTC	CASSIRGGEQYF
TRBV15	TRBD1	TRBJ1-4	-	TGTGCCACCAGCAGAGATCAGGGACAGGAAAAACTGTTTTTT	CATSRDQGQEKLFF
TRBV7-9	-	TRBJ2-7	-	TGTGCCAGCAGCCCAGGACAGTTGGGGTTTAGATACGAGCAGTACTTC	CASSPGQLGFRYEQYF
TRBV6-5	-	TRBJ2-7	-	TGTGCCAGCAGTTACCGGATATCCTACGAGCAGTACTTC	CASSYRISYEQYF
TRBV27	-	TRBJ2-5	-	TGTGCCAGCAGTTTATCAGAGGCGCAGACCCAGTACTTC	CASSLSEAQTQYF
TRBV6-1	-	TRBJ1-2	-	TGTGCCAGCAGTGAAGGAGCCTGGGTACATGGCTACACCTTC	CASSEGAWVHGYTF
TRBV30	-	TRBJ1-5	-	TGTGCCTGGAGTCGGAATGGGCCCCAGCATTTT	CAWSRNGPQHF
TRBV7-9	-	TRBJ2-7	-	TGTGCCAGCAGCTACCCTACCCTGGGGGACCCATCCTACGAGCAGTACTTC	CASSYPTLGDPSYEQYF
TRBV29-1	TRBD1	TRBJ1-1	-	TGCAGCGTTGAAATTTGGACAGGGGATGCTTTCTTT	CSVEIWTGDAFF
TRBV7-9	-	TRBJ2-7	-	TGTGCCAGCAGCAGCCCCGGGACCTCCGCCGCCTACGAGCAGTACTTC	CASSSPGTSAAYEQYF
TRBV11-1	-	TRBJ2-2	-	TGTGCCAGCAGCCCCTTCACCCACACCGGGGAGCTGTTTTTT	CASSPFTHTGELFF
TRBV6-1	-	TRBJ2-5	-	TGTGCCAGCAGTGAATATTCTAGCAAAGAGACCCAGTACTTC	CASSEYSSKETQYF
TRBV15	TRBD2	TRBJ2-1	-	TGTGCCACGCGGGAGTACAATGAGCAGTTCTTC	CATREYNEQFF
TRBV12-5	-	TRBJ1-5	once	TGTGCTAGTGCCCCGGACATTCAGCCCCAGCATTTT	CASAPDIQPQHF
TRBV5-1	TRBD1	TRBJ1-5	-	TGCGCCAGCAGCTTGGGGGACAGCAGCAATCAGCCCCAGCATTTT	CASSLGDSSNQPQHF
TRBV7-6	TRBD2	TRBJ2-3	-	TGTGCCAGCACGCTGGGGGTAGCGGGAGAGTTCCCAGATACGCAGTATTTT	CASTLGVAGEFPDTQYF
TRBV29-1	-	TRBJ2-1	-	TGCAGCGTTGAAATAGGGGGAGAGAGCTCCTACAATGAGCAGTTCTTC	CSVEIGGESSYNEQFF